Listed below are T cell receptor beta chains from one sample, sequenced in a study of shared clonotypes between healthy human individuals. Clones were read by immunoSEQ multiplex PCR, and TCRdb kept only the in-frame ones, dropping some. The sample shows 2 million or so clones, 85% to 95% of them seen only once. What was sequenced was naive CD4+ T cells sorted from blood. Receptors were obtained from a man aged 18 to 29 in good health. Each CDR3 is given with its conserved first and last residue.

>TRBJ2-3|TRBV25-1|14
CASSEVGATDTQYF
>TRBJ2-7|TRBV6-1|14
CASRKDSAPLEQYF
>TRBJ1-2|TRBV20-1|11
CSATKNYGYTF
>TRBJ2-7|TRBV10-3|14
CAIRFGTATYEQYF
>TRBJ2-2|TRBV9|20
CASSVEPPRLAGGRTGELFF
>TRBJ1-2|TRBV6-1|14
CASSSGTFVYGYTF
>TRBJ2-2|TRBV14|17
CASSQDYLFANTGELFF
>TRBJ2-6|TRBV7-9|15
CASSPGNTGANVLTF
>TRBJ1-5|TRBV6-8|15
CASTWRQAQFQPQHF
>TRBJ1-6|TRBV5-1|15
CASSADRAYNSPLHF
>TRBJ2-7|TRBV9|14
CASSVGPNSYEQYF
>TRBJ2-7|TRBV5-4|13
CASSQGARYEQYF
>TRBJ2-1|TRBV30|14
CAWSGGTPYNEQFF
>TRBJ1-2|TRBV6-5|14
CASSYTDRSYGYTF
>TRBJ2-7|TRBV30|14
CAWSRERAVHEQYF
>TRBJ2-7|TRBV10-2|13
CASISPGAYEQYF
>TRBJ1-1|TRBV4-1|17
CASSQDWILVADTEAFF
>TRBJ2-3|TRBV6-1|14
CASRLAQLTDTQYF
>TRBJ2-7|TRBV7-6|15
CASSLLQGINYEQYF
>TRBJ2-7|TRBV9|15
CASSTTSGSSYEQYF
>TRBJ1-6|TRBV19|17
CASSMRVGSSYNSPLHF
>TRBJ2-7|TRBV10-3|16
CAISISSAGASYEQYF
>TRBJ2-2|TRBV11-2|17
CASSRYSGTVNTGELFF
>TRBJ1-4|TRBV5-1|14
CASSLDGRNEKLFF
>TRBJ2-5|TRBV9|17
CASSFLGFGDRQETQYF
>TRBJ1-6|TRBV5-1|15
CASSLGEGLNSPLHF
>TRBJ1-2|TRBV6-6|13
CASSKQGNYGYTF
>TRBJ2-3|TRBV9|17
CASSVETSGGVTDTQYF
>TRBJ1-6|TRBV6-1|15
CASSESGSYNSPLHF
>TRBJ2-2|TRBV27|13
CASRRLNTGELFF